The sequence of this T cell receptor (beta chain) was determined in a study of blood T cell repertoires in COVID-19. The sample holds one count of this clone. The V segment lost 5 bases and the J segment 10 bases; nucleotides outside the gene matches: 15. Germline-derived CDR1 and CDR2 are MNHEY and SVGEGT. The CDR3 runs 16 residues. Per the original methods: Reference gene primer amplification in the assay estimated nucleated cell counts. Produced via immunoSEQ multiplex PCR; TCRdb's table is partial and in-frame only. That table furnishes V, J and clone size, whereas the DNA furnished D and trimming. The sample lists about 100,000 clones, about three quarters occurring once.

The source is a man aged 70-80 years with acute or convalescent COVID-19. This chain joins TRBV6-2 or TRBV6-3 and TRBJ1-4; 8 nucleotides match TRBD1. The source material was peripheral blood. The CDR3 sequence is CASSTRTGQNGVKLFF. The CDR3, as DNA: TGTGCCAGCAGTACCCGGACAGGGCAGAATGGAGTAAAACTGTTTTTT.